This T cell receptor (beta chain) originates from a study of blood T cells in healthy people across ages. Study observations and caveats: Unsorted PBMC material precluded a definitive naive versus antigen-experienced comparison.

With respect to this clonotype: Its antigen remains unidentified. Sequence at one end of the junction differs from germline and may be a read error.

Germline V gives CDR1 SEHNR, CDR2 FQNEAQ (reference sequence). The CDR3 is made up of 12 amino acids. The second PCR ran about 6 to 11 cycles with a sample-barcoded 5' primer and J-beta primers. Sequencing yielded, for each sample, at least 2.5 million paired-end reads carrying CDR3. TCRdb used MiXCR to reprocess the 5' RACE reads, holding one entry per CDR3 protein. The sample gives 710,000 or so distinct CDR3 sequences, approximately 31% of which show up once; roughly 15% is in the top ten. This TCR derives from a woman older than 75 in good health. The specimen was blood. The J gene is TRBJ1-1, the V gene TRBV7-9; unclear D gene. This CDR3 is CANSLADTEAFF. For the CDR3, the DNA is TGTGCCAACAGCTTAGCTGACACTGAAGCTTTCTTT.